The next 12 T cell receptor beta chains were all read from a single sample in a study of CD8 T cells in ankylosing spondylitis. MiXCR, applied by TCRdb to the 5' RACE reads, yields one record per CDR3 protein. This sample has some 400,000 distinct CDR3 sequences, with 20% to 25% found just once. For these TCRs, the target antigens are not known. Study-wide findings and caveats: Ankylosing spondylitis blood appeared to carry a characteristic TCR beta motif of roughly eight highly homologous variants.

Source material: blood, either unsorted or a sorted T cell fraction (not recorded which). The origin of the receptors is a male donor with ankylosing spondylitis.

V gene TRBV3-1 combines with J gene TRBJ2-2; no clear D. Germline CDR1 LGHDT, CDR2 YNNKEL (reference sequence). The CDR3 extends over 14 amino acids. With 1 base removed from V and 4 bases from J, the gap between germline ends came to 7 bases. CDR3 amino acids: CASSQAPSTGELFF. CDR3 in DNA: TGTGCCAGCAGCCAAGCCCCTAGCACCGGGGAGCTGTTTTTT.

The chain combines TRBV3-1 with TRBJ1-5, with D possibly being TRBD1 (5 bases). CDR3 length: 15 residues. The germline V gene encodes CDR1 LGHDT and CDR2 YNNKEL (reference sequence). V dropped 4 bases and J dropped 2 bases, with 12 bases sitting between them. CDR3 DNA: TGTGCCAGCAGCCCAGAGGTAGGGGGCAATCAGCCCCAGCATTTT. Residues: CASSPEVGGNQPQHF.

This clonotype was detected only a few times. The CDR3 reads CASTPRTSGRTSDTQYF. CDR3 DNA: TGCGCCAGCACCCCCCGGACTAGCGGGAGGACTTCAGATACGCAGTATTTT. This chain links TRBV5-1 with TRBJ2-3; 14 positions agree with TRBD2. CDR1 SGHRS and CDR2 YFSETQ come from the germline V gene. The V segment lost 6 bases and the J segment 4 bases; nucleotides outside the gene matches: 10. The CDR3 is 17 residues long.

The chain is built from TRBV28 and TRBJ2-7; 13 nucleotides match TRBD2. The junction had 7 bases not matched to a gene; V was cut back by 2 bases and J by 3 bases. This CDR3 has 17 amino acids. Germline CDR1 is MDHEN and CDR2 is SYDVKM. CDR3 sequence: CASSLPGGLAGYYEQYF. CDR3 DNA sequence: TGTGCCAGCAGTTTACCCGGGGGACTAGCGGGATACTACGAGCAGTACTTC.

At least ten counts were recorded for this clonotype. This CDR3 is CASSLYRDNSPLHF. In nucleotides, the CDR3 is TGTGCCAGCAGTTTATACAGGGATAATTCACCCCTCCACTTT. V usage is TRBV27 and J usage is TRBJ1-6, with a possible D match to TRBD1 (6 bases). The germline CDR1 and CDR2 sequences are MNHEY and SMNVEV (reference sequence). CDR3 length: 14 residues. The V end lost 1 base, the J end lost 5 bases, and 6 bases lay between the germline ends.

This clonotype was counted only a few times. The J gene is TRBJ2-2, the V gene TRBV3-1; possibly TRBD2 for D (5 bases). Germline CDR1 reads LGHDT; CDR2 reads YNNKEL (reference sequence). The CDR3 is 17 amino acids. V lost 2 bases, J lost 1 base, and 14 bases lay in between. This CDR3 is CASSQTTERGNTGELFF. In DNA form, the CDR3 reads TGTGCCAGCAGCCAAACAACGGAACGGGGGAACACCGGGGAGCTGTTTTTT. Variable domain in full (rest from reference TRBV3-1 and TRBJ2-2): DTAVSQTPKYLVTQMGNDKSIKCEQNLGHDTMYWYKQDSKKFLKIMFSYNNKELIINETVPNRFSPKSPDKAHLNLHINSLELGDSAVYFCASSQTTERGNTGELFFGEGSRLTVL.

J is TRBJ2-7 and V is TRBV10-3, with D possibly matching TRBD2 (6 bases). V lost 4 bases, J lost 5 bases, and 15 bases lay in between. Germline-derived CDR1 and CDR2 are ENHRY and SYGVKD. This CDR3 is 14 amino acids long. The CDR3 DNA reads as TGTGCCATCAGTGCCGGCGGGACGGGAAACGAGCAGTACTTC. Translating it yields CAISAGGTGNEQYF.

This clonotype was observed a handful of times. V gene TRBV5-1 combines with J gene TRBJ2-2; 8 nucleotides agree with TRBD1. Germline V gene data show CDR1 as SGHRS and CDR2 as YFSETQ. The CDR3 is 15 residues long. With V trimmed by 3 bases and J by 4 bases, 5 bases remained unmatched. The CDR3 is CASSYSGGPTGELFF. The CDR3 nucleotides read TGCGCCAGCAGCTATTCAGGGGGCCCCACCGGGGAGCTGTTTTTT.

V and J are TRBV11-2 and TRBJ2-2; D is uncertain. CDR3 size: 17 residues. Germline-derived CDR1 and CDR2 are SGHAT and FQNNGV. With 5 bases removed from V and 2 bases from J, the gap between germline ends came to 18 bases. The CDR3 here is CASSTQPGRSNTGELFF. CDR3 sequence (DNA): TGTGCCAGCAGCACCCAGCCCGGACGAAGTAACACCGGGGAGCTGTTTTTT.

V and J are TRBV12-3 or TRBV12-4 and TRBJ2-7, with 9 bases matching TRBD2. Losses at the gene ends were 6 bases for V and 2 bases for J; bases not matched to a gene: 2. The length of the CDR3 is 13 residues. CDR3 nucleotides: TGTGCCAGCAGCAGGACTAGCGCCTACGAGCAGTACTTC. Translated: CASSRTSAYEQYF.

This clonotype was seen more than once but under ten times. V gene TRBV5-1 combines with J gene TRBJ1-1, with D possibly being TRBD1 (6 bases). This CDR3 is 13 amino acids long. The germline V and J ends were trimmed by 3 bases and 3 bases, with 9 bases remaining between them. Germline CDR1 and CDR2: SGHRS and YFSETQ. CDR3 DNA sequence: TGCGCCAGCAGCTCGTGGACAGACACTGAAGCTTTCTTT. Translated: CASSSWTDTEAFF.

The rearrangement joins TRBV7-6 to TRBJ2-1; D gene uncertain. Germline CDR1 reads SGHVS; CDR2 reads FNYEAQ. The CDR3 loop spans 13 amino acids. V was trimmed by 1 base and J by 9 bases, leaving 10 bases between them. The CDR3 DNA sequence: TGTGCCAGCAGCTTAGAGTGGGCTAGTGAGCAGTTCTTC. Its translation: CASSLEWASEQFF.